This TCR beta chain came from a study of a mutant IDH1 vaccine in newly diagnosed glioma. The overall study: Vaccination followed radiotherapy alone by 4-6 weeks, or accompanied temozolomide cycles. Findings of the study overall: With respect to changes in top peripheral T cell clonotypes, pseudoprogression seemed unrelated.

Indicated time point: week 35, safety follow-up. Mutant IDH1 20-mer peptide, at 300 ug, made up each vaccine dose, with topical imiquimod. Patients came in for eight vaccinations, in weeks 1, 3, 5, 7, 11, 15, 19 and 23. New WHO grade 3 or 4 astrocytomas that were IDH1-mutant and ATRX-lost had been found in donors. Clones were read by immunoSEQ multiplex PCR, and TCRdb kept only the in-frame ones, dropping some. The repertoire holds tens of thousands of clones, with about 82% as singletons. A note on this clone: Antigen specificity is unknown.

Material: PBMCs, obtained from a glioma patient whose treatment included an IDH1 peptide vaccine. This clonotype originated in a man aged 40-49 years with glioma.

The CDR3 nucleotides are TGCGCCAGCAGTGCTGGCGGTACCTACAATGAGCAGTTCTTC. This codes for CASSAGGTYNEQFF. The chain has TRBV10-1 and TRBJ2-1, with D unclear. The germline V and J ends were trimmed by 4 bases and 2 bases, with 9 bases remaining between them. CDR1 WNHNN and CDR2 SYGVQD come from the germline V gene (reference sequence). The length of the CDR3 is 14 residues.